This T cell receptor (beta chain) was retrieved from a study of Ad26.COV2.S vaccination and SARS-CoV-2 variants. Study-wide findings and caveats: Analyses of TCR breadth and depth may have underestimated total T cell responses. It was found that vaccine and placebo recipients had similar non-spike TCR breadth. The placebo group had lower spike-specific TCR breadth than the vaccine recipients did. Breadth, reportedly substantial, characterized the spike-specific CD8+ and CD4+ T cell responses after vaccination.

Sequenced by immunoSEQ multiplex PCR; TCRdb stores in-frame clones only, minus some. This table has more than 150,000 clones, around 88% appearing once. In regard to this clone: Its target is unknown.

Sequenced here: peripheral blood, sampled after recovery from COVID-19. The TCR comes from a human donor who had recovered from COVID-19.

The DNA of the CDR3 is TGTGCTAGTGGCCCTGACGGATTGTACCAAGAGACCCAGTACTTC. Protein product: CASGPDGLYQETQYF. The chain combines TRBV12-5 with TRBJ2-5; D is unclear. Per the germline V gene, CDR1 is LGHNT and CDR2 is FRNRAP. The V end lost 6 bases, the J end lost 0 bases, and 14 bases lay between the germline ends. CDR3 length: 15 residues.